This TCR beta chain was found in a study of blood T cells in healthy people across ages. Looked up from germline, CDR1 is SEHNR and CDR2 is FQNEAQ (reference sequence). Trimming stripped 8 bases from V and 4 bases from J, with 14 bases between. The CDR3 consists of 13 residues. The table lists this clonotype with a few counts. The use of a sample-barcoded 5' primer and a J-beta primer mix characterized a second PCR of about 6 to 11 cycles. Each sample provided no less than 2.5 million CDR3-containing paired-end reads. TCRdb reprocessed the 5' RACE reads with MiXCR, giving one entry per CDR3 protein. The sample has 760,000 or so distinct CDR3 sequences, roughly 25% seen once. The sample was also reused in another study, on T cells of mothers and their children. This second report adds: Overlap ran slightly, non-significantly higher for related than unrelated mother-child pairs. None of the identified T cell clones proved to be persistent microchimeric clones.

The receptor's source is a boy aged 5-17 years in good health. Specimen: blood. The V call is TRBV7-9, the J call TRBJ2-5; D is ambiguous. The CDR3 loop is CASGLMIGETQYF. CDR3 in DNA: TGTGCCAGCGGTCTTATGATAGGAGAGACCCAGTACTTC. Full variable domain (remainder filled in from reference TRBV7-9 and TRBJ2-5): DTGVSQNPRHKITKRGQNVTFRCDPISEHNRLYWYRQTLGQGPEFLTYFQNEAQLEKSRLLSDRFSAERPKGSFSTLEIQRTEQGDSAMYLCASGLMIGETQYFGPGTRLLVL.